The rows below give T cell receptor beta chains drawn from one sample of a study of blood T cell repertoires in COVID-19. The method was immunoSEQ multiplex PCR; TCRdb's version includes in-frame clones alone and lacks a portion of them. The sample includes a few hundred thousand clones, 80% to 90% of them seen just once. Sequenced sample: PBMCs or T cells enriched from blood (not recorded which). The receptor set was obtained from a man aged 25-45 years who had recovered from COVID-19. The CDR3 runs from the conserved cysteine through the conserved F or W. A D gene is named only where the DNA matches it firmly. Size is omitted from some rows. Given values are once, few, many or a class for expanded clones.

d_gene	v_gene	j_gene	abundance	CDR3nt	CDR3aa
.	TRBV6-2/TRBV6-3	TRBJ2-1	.	TGTGCCAGCAGTTCGGCCTTGCGGGGAGCCAATGAGCAGTTCTTC	CASSSALRGANEQFF
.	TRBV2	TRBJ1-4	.	TGTGCCAGCAGTGATTTGGAGAAACGGGAAGAAAAACTGTTTTTT	CASSDLEKREEKLFF
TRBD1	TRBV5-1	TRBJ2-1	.	TGCGCCAGCAGCTATCGACAGGGCCCTGCCTACAATGAGCAGTTCTTC	CASSYRQGPAYNEQFF
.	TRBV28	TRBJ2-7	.	TGTGCCAGCAGTTTACCCGGGCGGGGGCAGTACTTC	CASSLPGRGQYF
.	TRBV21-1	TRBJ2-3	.	TGTGCCAGCAGCAAAGCGCCGGTGGGACTTAGCACAGATACGCAGTATTTT	CASSKAPVGLSTDTQYF
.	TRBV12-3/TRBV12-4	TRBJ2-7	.	TGTGCCAGCAGTTTCCAGCGATCTTACGAGCAGTACTTC	CASSFQRSYEQYF
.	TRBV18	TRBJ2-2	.	TGTGCCAGCTCACAGGGACAAGCGAACACCGGGGAGCTGTTTTTT	CASSQGQANTGELFF
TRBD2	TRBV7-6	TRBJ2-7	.	TGTGCCAGCAGCTCGGGACTAGCGGCCGGCACCTACGAGCAGTACTTC	CASSSGLAAGTYEQYF
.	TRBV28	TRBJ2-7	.	TGTGCCAGCAGTCCCCGCCTTGACAGGTACGAGCAGTACTTC	CASSPRLDRYEQYF
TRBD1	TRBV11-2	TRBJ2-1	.	TGTGCCAGCAGCTTAGTTTCGCTACGGGACAGTAACTACAATGAGCAGTTCTTC	CASSLVSLRDSNYNEQFF
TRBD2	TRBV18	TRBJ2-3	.	TGTGCCAGCTCACCGCGTGCGGGGGGGACAGATACGCAGTATTTT	CASSPRAGGTDTQYF
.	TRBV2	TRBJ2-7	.	TGTGCCAGCAGTGAACGGACCAGGGCAGGGGAGCAGTACTTC	CASSERTRAGEQYF
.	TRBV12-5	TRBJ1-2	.	TGTGCTAGTGGTTTGCCACTTTACAGGGAGAGGGGGTGGGCAAACTATGGCTACACCTTC	CASGLPLYRERGWANYGYTF
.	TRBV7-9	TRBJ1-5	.	TGTGCCAGCAGCAAGGGGGGAGGGCACGATCAGCCCCAGCATTTT	CASSKGGGHDQPQHF
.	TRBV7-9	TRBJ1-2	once	TGTGCCAGCAGCCCTCCGGTTGAGGGCCCCGGCTACACCTTC	CASSPPVEGPGYTF
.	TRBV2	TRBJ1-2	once	TGTGCCAGCAGCCTGGGACAACTAATTAACTATGGCTACACCTTC	CASSLGQLINYGYTF
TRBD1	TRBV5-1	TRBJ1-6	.	TGCGCCAGCAGGTCCGGGACAGGGGGTTCACCCCTCCACTTT	CASRSGTGGSPLHF
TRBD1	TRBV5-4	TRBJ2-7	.	TGTGCCAGTCAGCTTGGGACAGGGGACTACGAGCAGTACTTC	CASQLGTGDYEQYF
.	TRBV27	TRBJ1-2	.	TGTGCCAGCAGTTTAGGCAGGGTTGGCTATGGCTACACCTTC	CASSLGRVGYGYTF
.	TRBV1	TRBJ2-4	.	TGCACCAGCAGCCATGAACAGGGGACCAAAAACATTCAGTACTTC	CTSSHEQGTKNIQYF
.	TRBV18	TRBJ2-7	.	TGTGCCAGCTCGGAAGGACAACTTTACGAGCAGTACTTC	CASSEGQLYEQYF
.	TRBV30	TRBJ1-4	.	TGTGCCTGGAGTGTACGGAGAGGGTCTAATGAAAAACTGTTTTTT	CAWSVRRGSNEKLFF
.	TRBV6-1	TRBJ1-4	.	TGTGCCAGCAGTGGACCTCGACAGGAAACTAATGAAAAACTGTTTTTT	CASSGPRQETNEKLFF
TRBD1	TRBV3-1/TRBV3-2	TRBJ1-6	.	TGTGCCAGCAGCCCCACAGGGGTTGATAATTCACCCCTCCACTTT	CASSPTGVDNSPLHF
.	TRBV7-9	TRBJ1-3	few	TGTGCCAGCAGCCGCGGGAGGGGGAGAAACACCATATATTTT	CASSRGRGRNTIYF
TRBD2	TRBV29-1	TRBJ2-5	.	TGCAGCGCCTTTGGGGGGGTTGGAGAGACCCAGTACTTC	CSAFGGVGETQYF
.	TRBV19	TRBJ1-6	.	TGTGCCAGTAGTGGCCATCTGAAGGGGACTCTAGAGGGGTCACCCCTCCACTTT	CASSGHLKGTLEGSPLHF
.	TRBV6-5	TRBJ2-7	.	TGTGCCAGCAGACCAGGGACAACTGGCTACGAGCAGTACTTC	CASRPGTTGYEQYF
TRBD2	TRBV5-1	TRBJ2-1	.	TGCGCCAGCAGCTTGGTTAGGACTAGCGGTAATGAGCAGTTCTTC	CASSLVRTSGNEQFF
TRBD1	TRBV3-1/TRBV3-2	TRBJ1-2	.	TGTGCCAGCAGCCAGGCGGCCGGGACAGGGGTCTATGGCTACACCTTC	CASSQAAGTGVYGYTF
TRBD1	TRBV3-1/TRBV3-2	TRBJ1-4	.	TGTGCCAGCAGCCCGGGACAGGGCTGGTATGAAAAACTGTTTTTT	CASSPGQGWYEKLFF
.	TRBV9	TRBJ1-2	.	TGTGCCAGCAGCCAGAGCGGTCCAGTAGGCTACACCTTC	CASSQSGPVGYTF
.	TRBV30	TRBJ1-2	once	TGTGCCTGGAGTGTGGGCCCAGACAGGACCTATGGCTACACCTTC	CAWSVGPDRTYGYTF
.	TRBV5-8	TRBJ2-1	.	TGTGCCAGCAGCTTGGCCGTGATAACTAGCTCCTACAATGAGCAGTTCTTC	CASSLAVITSSYNEQFF
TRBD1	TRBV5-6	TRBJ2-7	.	TGTGCCAGCAGCTTCGGGACAGACCCCTCCGAGCAGTACTTC	CASSFGTDPSEQYF
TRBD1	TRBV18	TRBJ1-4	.	TGTGCCAGCTCGGCCGGACAGGGAAGGACTAATGAAAAACTGTTTTTT	CASSAGQGRTNEKLFF
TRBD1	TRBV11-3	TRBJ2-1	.	TGTGCCAGCAGCCCAGGGACAGGGGGAGGTGATGAGCAGTTCTTC	CASSPGTGGGDEQFF
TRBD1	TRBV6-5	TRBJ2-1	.	TGTGCCAGCAGTTCCGGGACAGGGGGCTACAATGAGCAGTTCTTC	CASSSGTGGYNEQFF
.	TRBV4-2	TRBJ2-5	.	TGTGCCAGCAGCCAAGGAGGTGCCCAAGAGACCCAGTACTTC	CASSQGGAQETQYF
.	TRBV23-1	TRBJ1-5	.	TGCGCCAGCAGTCAAAGACAGGATAGCAATCAGCCCCAGCATTTT	CASSQRQDSNQPQHF
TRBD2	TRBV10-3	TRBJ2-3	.	TGTGCCATCAGTCCCAGCGGGGGGGCCACAGATACGCAGTATTTT	CAISPSGGATDTQYF
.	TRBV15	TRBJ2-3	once	TGTGCCACCAGCAGAGTGTCTAGCACAGATACGCAGTATTTT	CATSRVSSTDTQYF
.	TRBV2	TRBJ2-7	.	TGTGCCAGTCGGAAGTCCGCGGGGTACGAGCAGTACTTC	CASRKSAGYEQYF
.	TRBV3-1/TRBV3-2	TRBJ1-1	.	TGTGCCAGCAGCCAAGATTGGGGGGGGAACACTGAAGCTTTCTTT	CASSQDWGGNTEAFF
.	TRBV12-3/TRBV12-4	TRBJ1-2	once	TGTGCCAGCAGCCCCAGGGAGGGATATGGCTACACCTTC	CASSPREGYGYTF
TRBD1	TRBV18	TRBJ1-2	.	TGTGCCAGCTCACAACTACAGGGGGCAGATGGCTACACCTTC	CASSQLQGADGYTF
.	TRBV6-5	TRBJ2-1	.	TGTGCCAGCAGTTACTCGCGGTTGGGAGGCAATGAGCAGTTCTTC	CASSYSRLGGNEQFF
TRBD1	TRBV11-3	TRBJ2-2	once	TGTGCCAGCAGCTCAGTAACGACAGGGCCCGGGGAGCTGTTTTTT	CASSSVTTGPGELFF